These T cell receptor beta chains were read from a single sample in a study of blood T cell repertoires in COVID-19. TCRdb keeps only in-frame clones here, not all; method: immunoSEQ multiplex PCR. Counted here are 300,000 to 500,000 clones, nearly 90% occurring once; the ten biggest clones make up more than 2%. The sequencing input was PBMCs or T cells enriched from blood (not recorded which). The source is a woman in her forties with acute COVID-19. CDR3s include the opening cysteine and the closing phenylalanine or tryptophan.

TRBJ1-1,TRBV5-4,CASSSNLDRNTEAFF
TRBJ2-5,TRBV9,CASSVESEGTTQYF
TRBJ2-7,TRBV11-2,CASSFQTARSYEQYF
TRBJ2-2,TRBV3-1/TRBV3-2,CASSQALAGANTGELFF
TRBJ2-1,TRBV5-1,CASSLGGGPYNEQFF
TRBJ2-5,TRBV7-5,CARSKGLQETQYF
TRBJ1-1,TRBV2,CASSVTRTGRAEAFF
TRBJ2-7,TRBV15,CATSRVPRADNYEQYF
TRBJ2-1,TRBV3-1/TRBV3-2,CASSQDSGANSYNEQFF
TRBJ1-1,TRBV18,CASSQGARTEAFF
TRBJ2-1,TRBV6-1,CASSDLDSYNEQFF
TRBJ1-5,TRBV30,CAGSTGRGNQPQHF
TRBJ2-1,TRBV7-9,CASTLMRGNEQFF
TRBJ1-2,TRBV18,CASSQSTGGDGYTF
TRBJ1-6,TRBV30,CAWGLRGNSPLHF
TRBJ2-1,TRBV24-1,CATSDQSGGKQFF
TRBJ2-7,TRBV5-1,CASSRGGYEQYF
TRBJ1-5,TRBV2,CASSDGGISPQHF
TRBJ1-6,TRBV4-2,CASSQEGQGGSPLHF
TRBJ2-3,TRBV11-2,CASSLEGGLTDTQYF
TRBJ2-7,TRBV24-1,CATSDPRQGPPYEQYF
TRBJ1-2,TRBV27,CASSPGTGFHGYTF
TRBJ1-3,TRBV9,CASSVAPPGTGNTIYF
TRBJ1-3,TRBV27,CASSITEPGGPGNTIYF
TRBJ1-3,TRBV29-1,CSVVTGASSGNTIYF
TRBJ1-2,TRBV6-1,CASSGSGTGDIYGYTF
TRBJ1-6,TRBV21-1,CASSKGQGRSPLHF
TRBJ1-1,TRBV30,CAWRQTGRWAEAFF
TRBJ1-3,TRBV30,CAWRLQGAGNTIYF
TRBJ2-3,TRBV4-1,CASSQEGLAGTDTQYF